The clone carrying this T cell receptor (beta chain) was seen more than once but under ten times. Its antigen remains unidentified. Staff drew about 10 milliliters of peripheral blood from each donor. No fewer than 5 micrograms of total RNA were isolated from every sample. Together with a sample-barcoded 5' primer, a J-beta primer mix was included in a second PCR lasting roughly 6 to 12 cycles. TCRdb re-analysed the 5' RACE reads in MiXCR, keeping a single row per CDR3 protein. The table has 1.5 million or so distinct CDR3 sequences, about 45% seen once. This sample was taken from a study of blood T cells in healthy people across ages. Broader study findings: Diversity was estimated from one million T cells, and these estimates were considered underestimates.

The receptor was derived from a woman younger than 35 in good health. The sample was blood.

The CDR3 loop reads CASSPDRGVYGYTF. CDR3 in DNA: TGCGCCAGCAGCCCAGATCGGGGGGTCTATGGCTACACCTTC. The chain joins TRBV4-1 to TRBJ1-2; possibly TRBD1 for D (5 bases). The CDR3 has 14 amino acids. V was trimmed by 4 bases and J by 4 bases, leaving 13 bases between them. Germline V gene data show CDR1 as MGHRA and CDR2 as YSYEKL.